The rows below give T cell receptor beta chains drawn from one sample of a study of human T cells and chemical hapten exposure. TCRdb re-derived calls from the RACE reads in MiXCR, one entry per CDR3 protein. The sample consists of some 71,000 distinct CDR3 sequences, over 8.5% of them appearing once. Material: whole blood, obtained in connection with sensitization to the hapten diphenylcyclopropenone (DPC). The receptors were sampled from a woman in her forties or fifties with alopecia areata. Some clones in this sample may be carry-over from other donors' samples. CDR3s include the opening cysteine and the closing phenylalanine or tryptophan. D genes are given only for firm matches. The size field is filled for only some rows; it gives once, few, many or a size class.

.	TRBV19	.	TRBJ2-1	TGTGCCAGTAGCTCAAACCTGAGGGGTGAGCAGTTCTTC	CASSSNLRGEQFF
.	TRBV7-9	TRBD1	TRBJ1-5	TGTGCCAGCAGCCCCGGGACAGGAGATCAGCCCCAGCATTTT	CASSPGTGDQPQHF
.	TRBV29-1	TRBD1	TRBJ1-1	TGCGCAGGGGGCGAGTACACTGAAGCTTTCTTT	CAGGEYTEAFF
.	TRBV6-6	.	TRBJ1-1	TGTGCCAGCAGCCGACTGCCGAACTCTAACAGGGTCTACACTGAAGCTTTCTTT	CASSRLPNSNRVYTEAFF
.	TRBV7-2	.	TRBJ2-7	TGTGCCAGCAGCTTATGGGTCGGACGGACATACGAGCAGTACTTC	CASSLWVGRTYEQYF
many	TRBV6-2/TRBV6-3	.	TRBJ1-5	TGTGCCAGCAGGGGGACCGCATATAGCAATCAGCCCCAGCATTTT	CASRGTAYSNQPQHF
.	TRBV27	.	TRBJ1-5	TGTGCCAGCAGTTTTAATAGCAATCAGCCCCAGCATTTT	CASSFNSNQPQHF
.	TRBV27	.	TRBJ2-4	TGTGCCACCGGGGGCAAAAACATTCAGTACTTC	CATGGKNIQYF
few	TRBV5-5	.	TRBJ2-2	TGTGCCAGCAGCTTGGGAGCAGGGCCCGACACCGGGGAGCTGTTTTTT	CASSLGAGPDTGELFF
few	TRBV28	TRBD1	TRBJ1-5	TGTGCCAGCAGTTTAAGGGGGCGGGTTAGAAATCAGCCCCAGCATTTT	CASSLRGRVRNQPQHF
many	TRBV3-1	.	TRBJ2-7	TGTGCCAGCAGCCAAGGTGGAGTCTACGAGCAGTACTTC	CASSQGGVYEQYF
many	TRBV11-2	.	TRBJ2-5	TGTGCCAGCAGCTTAGTTCTTGTTGAGACCCAGTACTTC	CASSLVLVETQYF
many	TRBV10-2	.	TRBJ1-3	TGCGCCAGCAGTGAGTCGGCGATCTCTGGAAACACCATATATTTT	CASSESAISGNTIYF
few	TRBV28	.	TRBJ1-4	TGTGCCAGCAATCGGGGGTCAACTAATGAAAAACTGTTTTTT	CASNRGSTNEKLFF
many	TRBV7-2	.	TRBJ1-2	TGTGCCAGCAGCTTAGGATGGGCAGGGGGCTACACCTTC	CASSLGWAGGYTF
many	TRBV12-3/TRBV12-4	.	TRBJ2-7	TGTGCCAGCAGTTTTCAACTCTTTGCTCAGGGTCACAGCTACGAGCAGTACTTC	CASSFQLFAQGHSYEQYF
.	TRBV6-5	TRBD1	TRBJ2-1	TGTGCCAGCAATCCGACAGGGGGTAAAGCCGAGCAGTTCTTC	CASNPTGGKAEQFF
.	TRBV7-8	.	TRBJ2-5	TGTGCCAGCAGCTTAGTGGTACAAGAGGCCCAGTACTTC	CASSLVVQEAQYF
.	TRBV20-1	TRBD1	TRBJ2-3	TGCAGTGCTAAGGACAGGGCAGATACGCAGTATTTT	CSAKDRADTQYF
once	TRBV2	TRBD1	TRBJ2-5	TGTGCCAGCAGTGATTGGGGACAGGGGGCACTGGAGACCCAGTACTTC	CASSDWGQGALETQYF
few	TRBV5-1	.	TRBJ2-5	TGCGCCAGCAGCTTCGTGGGCGAGACCCAGTACTTC	CASSFVGETQYF
few	TRBV5-1	TRBD2	TRBJ2-7	TGCGCCAGCAAGTCGGCGGGAGCCGATTACGAGCAGTACTTC	CASKSAGADYEQYF
.	TRBV6-5	.	TRBJ2-5	TGTGCCAGCAGGTCTTCTGGGGAGACCCAGTACTTC	CASRSSGETQYF
few	TRBV5-1	.	TRBJ2-3	TGCGCCAGCAGGTCAGGGTACGATACAGATACGCAGTATTTT	CASRSGYDTDTQYF
.	TRBV7-2	.	TRBJ2-5	TGTGCCAGCAGCTCGCGAGTAGGTTCGGGAGAGACCCAGTACTTC	CASSSRVGSGETQYF
many	TRBV3-1	TRBD1	TRBJ2-3	TGTGCCAGCAGCCAGACCAGGGGGACAGGGGAGACGCAGTATTTT	CASSQTRGTGETQYF
.	TRBV28	.	TRBJ2-7	TGTGCCAGCACCACTCGCGGCGAGCAGTACTTC	CASTTRGEQYF
.	TRBV4-3	TRBD1	TRBJ1-4	TGCGCCAGCAGCCAAGATTCGCTGGTCTTGACAGGGGGCCCCTATAGGACTAATGAAAAACTGTTTTTT	CASSQDSLVLTGGPYRTNEKLFF
many	TRBV11-2	.	TRBJ1-3	TGTGCCAGCAGCTTAGGACCCTTGGCCTCTGGAAACACCATATATTTT	CASSLGPLASGNTIYF
few	TRBV7-6	TRBD2	TRBJ2-3	TGTGCCAGCAGCTTGGGGAGGACTAGCGGGAGAGTGGATACGCAGTATTTT	CASSLGRTSGRVDTQYF
.	TRBV7-9	.	TRBJ2-1	TGTGCCAGCAGCGGACCGTCGAGCTCCTACAATGAGCAGTTCTTC	CASSGPSSSYNEQFF
few	TRBV18	.	TRBJ1-5	TGTGCCAGCTCACCACCTGCCCTCGAACAGCCCCAGCATTTT	CASSPPALEQPQHF
few	TRBV7-9	.	TRBJ2-2	TGTGCCAGCAGCTTTGACCCAGGCACGGACACCGGGGAGCTGTTTTTT	CASSFDPGTDTGELFF
many	TRBV6-6	TRBD1	TRBJ1-1	TGTGCCAGCAGTTACGGGCAGGGACAGGGGGCGAGGGGCACTGAAGCTTTCTTT	CASSYGQGQGARGTEAFF
.	TRBV28	.	TRBJ2-3	TGTGCCAGCAGTGGAGAGACATCGCAGTATTTT	CASSGETSQYF
.	TRBV3-1	.	TRBJ1-6	TGTGCCAGCAGCCTCATAGACCAGAATAATTCACCCCTCCACTTT	CASSLIDQNNSPLHF
.	TRBV29-1	.	TRBJ1-4	TGCAGCGCCCGGAGGACCCTGGGGGAAAAACTGTTTTTT	CSARRTLGEKLFF